This entry lists 14 T cell receptor beta chains sequenced from one sample in a study of response to subunit inactivated influenza vaccine. TCRdb independently ran MiXCR on the RT-PCR reads; one entry per CDR3 protein. The data show hundreds of thousands of distinct CDR3 sequences, 12% seen once. This specimen consisted of PBMCs from blood, obtained on the day of vaccination. The receptors were gathered from a man aged 50-60 years who received an inactivated influenza vaccine.

The chain recombines TRBV6-2 or TRBV6-3 with TRBJ2-7, with D possibly being TRBD1 or TRBD2 (5 bases each). Between the trimmed V and J ends, which lost 1 base and 4 bases, there was a span of 11 bases. Germline V gene sequence: CDR1 MNHEY, CDR2 SVGEGT. The CDR3 has 14 amino acids. As DNA, the CDR3 is TGTGCCAGCAGTTACTATGGGACCGCGTACGAGCAGTACTTC. It codes for CASSYYGTAYEQYF.

This clonotype was counted between two and nine times. V gene TRBV5-1 combines with J gene TRBJ1-1, with 7 positions matching TRBD1. The V gene end was trimmed by 1 base and the J gene end by 7 bases; junction bases not matched to a gene: 10. This CDR3 region has 15 residues. Per the germline V gene, CDR1 is SGHRS and CDR2 is YFSETQ. The CDR3 loop reads CASSLSHRGMGEAFF. CDR3 bases: TGCGCCAGCAGCTTGAGTCACAGGGGAATGGGTGAAGCTTTCTTT. Combining the CDR3 with reference TRBV5-1 and TRBJ1-1 gives the whole variable domain KAGVTQTPRYLIKTRGQQVTLSCSPISGHRSVSWYQQTPGQGLQFLFEYFSETQRNKGNFPGRFSGRQFSNSRSEMNVSTLELGDSALYLCASSLSHRGMGEAFFGQGTRLTVV.

The chain employs TRBV20-1 and TRBJ1-2; TRBD1 matches at 8 bases. The J segment lost 5 bases and the V segment lost 0 bases, leaving 8 bases of the junction unmatched. CDR1 DFQATT and CDR2 SNEGSKA come from the germline V gene (reference sequence). The CDR3 has 15 amino acids. The CDR3 loop is CSARDLGTGAYGYTF. CDR3 sequence (DNA): TGCAGTGCTAGAGATCTCGGGACAGGAGCGTATGGCTACACCTTC.

DNA of the CDR3: TGTGCCAGCAGTGCCGGGACAGGGGGAGAGTACTTC. Protein product: CASSAGTGGEYF. The gene calls are TRBV25-1 and TRBJ2-7; 11 bases are a match to TRBD1. Germline V lookup: CDR1 MGHDK, CDR2 SYGVNS. The CDR3 loop spans 12 amino acids. Trimming at V came to 4 bases and at J to 11 bases, leaving 4 bases not matched to a gene.

This clonotype was seen only a few times. The genes are TRBV9 and TRBJ2-2, with D possibly matching TRBD1 (6 bases). CDR1 is SGDLS and CDR2 is YYNGEE in the germline V gene. This CDR3 region has 16 residues. The V end lost 0 bases, the J end lost 5 bases, and 14 bases lay between the germline ends. CDR3 DNA sequence: TGTGCCAGCAGCGTAGGTCCAGCAGGGGTAACCGGGGAGCTGTTTTTT. This codes for CASSVGPAGVTGELFF.

The chain recombines TRBV20-1 with TRBJ2-7, with 7 bases matching TRBD2. The CDR3 is 15 residues long. The V and J ends lost 5 bases and 0 bases, in that order; junction bases with no gene match: 10. Germline V gene data show CDR1 as DFQATT and CDR2 as SNEGSKA (reference sequence). The CDR3 here is CSAGTWGGSSYEQYF. As DNA, the CDR3 is TGCAGTGCTGGGACCTGGGGCGGGAGCTCCTACGAGCAGTACTTC.

This clonotype was counted a few times. The rearrangement joins TRBV7-2 to TRBJ2-7; TRBD2 aligns across 12 bases. V dropped 5 bases and J dropped 6; count of bases not matched to a gene: 8. Per germline, CDR1 SGHTA and CDR2 FQGNSA. This CDR3 region has 15 residues. CDR3 sequence: CASSDTGLAGGEQYF. The CDR3 DNA follows: TGTGCCAGCAGCGACACGGGACTAGCGGGCGGCGAGCAGTACTTC. Supplemented by reference TRBV7-2 and TRBJ2-7, the full variable domain reads GAGVSQSPSNKVTEKGKDVELRCDPISGHTALYWYRQSLGQGLEFLIYFQGNSAPDKSGLPSDRFSAERTGGSVSTLTIQRTQQEDSAVYLCASSDTGLAGGEQYFGPGTRLTVT.

This clonotype was found many times. This chain uses TRBV18 with TRBJ2-7; D gene ambiguous. V dropped 2 bases and J dropped 10 bases, with 9 bases sitting between them. Germline values: CDR1 KGHSH, CDR2 LQKENI. The CDR3 is 11 residues long. The CDR3 coding sequence is TGTGCCAGCTCACCAGAAACTGTTCAGTACTTC. It specifies CASSPETVQYF.

The CDR3 bases are TGTGCCAGCAGTTCTGGGACCGGGACGGCAAGTCGAGCTTTCTTT. Residues: CASSSGTGTASRAFF. The gene calls are TRBV6-5 and TRBJ1-1, with D perhaps matching TRBD1 (5 bases). The CDR3 sequence is 15 residues long. The V end was cut by 4 bases, the J end by 10 bases, with 22 bases between. CDR1 MNHEY and CDR2 SVGAGI come from the germline V gene.

At least ten counts were recorded for this clonotype. The chain has TRBV11-2 and TRBJ2-6, with TRBD1 matching over 9 bases. V was clipped by 0 bases and J by 1 base; unmatched bases: 1. The CDR3 has 17 residues. Per the germline V gene, CDR1 is SGHAT and CDR2 is FQNNGV. The CDR3 region has the DNA TGTGCCAGCAGCTTAGAGGGACAGGGTTCTGGGGCCAACGTCCTGACTTTC. Translation gives CASSLEGQGSGANVLTF.

The chain has TRBV20-1 and TRBJ1-2; 7 positions agree with TRBD1. Germline-derived CDR1 and CDR2 are DFQATT and SNEGSKA (reference sequence). The CDR3 sequence is 15 residues long. V lost 2 bases to trimming and J lost 6 bases; unmatched junction nucleotides: 12. The CDR3 spells CSARIIHRGKDGYTF. The CDR3 DNA sequence: TGCAGTGCTAGAATTATACACAGGGGAAAGGATGGCTACACCTTC.

This chain uses TRBV3-1 with TRBJ1-2; D remains ambiguous. The ends were cut back, 1 base at V and 0 bases at J, with 9 bases in the middle. The V gene's germline CDR1 is LGHDT and CDR2 YNNKEL (reference sequence). The CDR3 is 15 amino acids. The CDR3 sequence is CASSQATAANYGYTF. For the CDR3, the DNA is TGTGCCAGCAGCCAAGCGACCGCCGCTAACTATGGCTACACCTTC.

This clonotype came up many times. The chain uses TRBV20-1 and TRBJ2-3; D tentatively reads TRBD1 or TRBD2 (5 bases each). The germline V gene has CDR1 DFQATT and CDR2 SNEGSKA (reference sequence). V lost 1 base and J lost 1, with 12 bases in between. The CDR3 runs to 15 residues. In DNA form, the CDR3 reads TGCAGTGCTAGAGTTGGGGGTGCTGGCACAGATACGCAGTATTTT. Its protein is CSARVGGAGTDTQYF.

The chain has TRBV27 and TRBJ2-7; 7 nucleotides align to TRBD1. V lost 4 bases to trimming and J lost 4 bases; unmatched junction nucleotides: 10. Germline V CDR1 and CDR2: MNHEY, SMNVEV (reference sequence). The CDR3 runs to 15 residues. CDR3 coding DNA: TGTGCCAGCAGTTCCCCGACAGGGCGCCGGTACGAGCAGTACTTC. This sequence encodes CASSSPTGRRYEQYF.